This T cell receptor beta chain emerged from a study of identical twins. The CDR3 sequence is 14 residues long. Germline CDR1 and CDR2: SGHTA and FQGNSA. V shed 5 bases and J 14 bases; nucleotides not matched to a gene: 14. Only a few counts were recorded for this clonotype. MiXCR was run by TCRdb on the 5' RACE reads, yielding one entry per CDR3 protein. Altogether fewer than 900,000 distinct CDR3 sequences are present, 15% to 20% being singletons, with the ten largest covering over 10%. The same specimen was also included in a second study, on T cells expressing NK-cell markers. That work states: Sorted T-cell subsets CD3+CD56+NKG2C+, CD3+CD56+NKG2C- and CD3+CD56-NKG2C+ were TCR beta-sequenced. Seropositivity for HCMV was found in seven of the eight sequenced donors, with one seronegative.

The TCR was taken from a woman between 18 and 29 years old in good health. Sequencing used PBMCs. V and J are TRBV7-2 and TRBJ2-1, with 8 positions matching TRBD2. The CDR3 DNA is TGTGCCAGCAGCCCTAGGGGCCTCGCGCGGGGGGAGTTCTTC. Encoded protein: CASSPRGLARGEFF.